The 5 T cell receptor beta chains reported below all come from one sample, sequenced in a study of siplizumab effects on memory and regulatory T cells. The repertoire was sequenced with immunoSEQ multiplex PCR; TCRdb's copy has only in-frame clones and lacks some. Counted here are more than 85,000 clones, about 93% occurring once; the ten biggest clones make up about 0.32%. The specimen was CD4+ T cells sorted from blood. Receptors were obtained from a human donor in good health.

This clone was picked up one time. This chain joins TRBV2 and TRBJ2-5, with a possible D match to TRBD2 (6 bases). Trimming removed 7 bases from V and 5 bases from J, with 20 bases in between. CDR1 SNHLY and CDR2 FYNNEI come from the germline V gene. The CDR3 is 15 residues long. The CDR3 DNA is TGTGCCAGCAATCGGGACTCCCGAATCGGGGAGACCCAGTACTTC. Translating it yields CASNRDSRIGETQYF. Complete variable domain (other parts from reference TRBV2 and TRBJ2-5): EPEVTQTPSHQVTQMGQEVILRCVPISNHLYFYWYRQILGQKVEFLVSFYNNEISEKSEIFDDQFSVERPDGSNFTLKIRSTKLEDSAMYFCASNRDSRIGETQYFGPGTRLLVL.

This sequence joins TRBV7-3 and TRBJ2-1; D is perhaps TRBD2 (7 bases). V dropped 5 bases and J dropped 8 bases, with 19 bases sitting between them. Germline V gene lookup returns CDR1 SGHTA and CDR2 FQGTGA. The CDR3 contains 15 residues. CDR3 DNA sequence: TGTGCCAGCAGCCGCCTGGGGGGGCTGAGGGATGAGCAGTTCTTC. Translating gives CASSRLGGLRDEQFF.

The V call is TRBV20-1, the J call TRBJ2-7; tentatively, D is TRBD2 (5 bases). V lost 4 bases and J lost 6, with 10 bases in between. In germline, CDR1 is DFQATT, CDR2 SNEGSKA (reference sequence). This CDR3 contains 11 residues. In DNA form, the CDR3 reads TGCAGTGCTACGAGGGAGCGCGAGCAGTACTTC. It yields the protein CSATREREQYF.

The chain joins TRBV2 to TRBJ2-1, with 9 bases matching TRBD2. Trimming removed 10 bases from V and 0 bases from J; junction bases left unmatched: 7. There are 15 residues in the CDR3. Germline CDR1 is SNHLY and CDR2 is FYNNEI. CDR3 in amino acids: CATRLADLSYNEQFF. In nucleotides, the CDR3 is TGTGCCACCCGACTAGCGGACCTCTCCTACAATGAGCAGTTCTTC. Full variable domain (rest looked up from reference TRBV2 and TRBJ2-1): EPEVTQTPSHQVTQMGQEVILRCVPISNHLYFYWYRQILGQKVEFLVSFYNNEISEKSEIFDDQFSVERPDGSNFTLKIRSTKLEDSAMYFCATRLADLSYNEQFFGPGTRLTVL.

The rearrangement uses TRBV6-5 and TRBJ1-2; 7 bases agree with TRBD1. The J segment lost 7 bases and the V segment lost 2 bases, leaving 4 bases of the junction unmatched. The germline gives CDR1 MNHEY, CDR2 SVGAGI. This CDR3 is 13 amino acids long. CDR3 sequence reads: CASSYATGFGYTF. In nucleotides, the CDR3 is TGTGCCAGCAGTTACGCGACAGGGTTTGGCTACACCTTC.